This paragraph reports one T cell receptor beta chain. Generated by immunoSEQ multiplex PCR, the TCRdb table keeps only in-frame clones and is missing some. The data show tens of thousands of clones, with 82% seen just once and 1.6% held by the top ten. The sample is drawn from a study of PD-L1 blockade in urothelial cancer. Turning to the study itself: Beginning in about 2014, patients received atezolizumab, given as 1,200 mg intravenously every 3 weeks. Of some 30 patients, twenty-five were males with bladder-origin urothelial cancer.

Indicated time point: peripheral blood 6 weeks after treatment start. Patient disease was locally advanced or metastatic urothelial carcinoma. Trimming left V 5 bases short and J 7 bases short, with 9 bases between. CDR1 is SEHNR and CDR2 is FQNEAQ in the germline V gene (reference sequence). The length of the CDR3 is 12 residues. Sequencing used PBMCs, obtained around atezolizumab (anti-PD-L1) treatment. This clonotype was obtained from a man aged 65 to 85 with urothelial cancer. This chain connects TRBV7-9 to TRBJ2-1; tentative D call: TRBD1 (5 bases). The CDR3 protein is CASSHRLNEQFF. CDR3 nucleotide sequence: TGTGCCAGCAGCCACAGGTTGAATGAGCAGTTCTTC. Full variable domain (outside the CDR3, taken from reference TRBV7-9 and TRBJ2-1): DTGVSQNPRHKITKRGQNVTFRCDPISEHNRLYWYRQTLGQGPEFLTYFQNEAQLEKSRLLSDRFSAERPKGSFSTLEIQRTEQGDSAMYLCASSHRLNEQFFGPGTRLTVL.